The clone carrying this T cell receptor beta chain has ten or more counts. The antigen remains unidentified. Trimming removed 2 bases from V and 4 bases from J, with 8 bases in between. Germline CDR1 reads SGHVS; CDR2 reads FQNEAQ. The CDR3 sequence is 13 residues long. This specimen comes from a study of regulatory T cells in long-lasting Graves disease. The study's findings and limits: Persistent disease exhibited a predilection for TRBV28, TRBJ1-2 and TRBJ2-5.

Time point: persistent/refractory GD, antithyroid drugs over 5 years with positive TRAb. The authors made the TCR library using RNA they extracted from PBMCs. HTBI primers from iRepertoire and Arm-PCR of CDR3 regions yielded the TCR beta libraries. Each CDR3 protein is one row after TCRdb ran MiXCR on the multiplex PCR reads. Seen here are 450,000 or so distinct CDR3 sequences, about a fifth observed once, and the top ten hold 7% to 10%. The input for sequencing was peripheral blood mononuclear cells (PBMCs), taken when the disease was refractory, from a patient treated with antithyroid drugs. The chain joins TRBV7-8 to TRBJ1-1; D uncertain. The receptor comes from a female donor with Graves disease. The CDR3 bases are TGTGCCAGCAGCTTATGGGCGGGCACTGAAGCTTTCTTT. Translated, it gives CASSLWAGTEAFF.